The 16 T cell receptor beta chains below were found in one sample sequenced in a study of T-cell memory formation after mild COVID-19. TCRdb re-called the 5' RACE reads through MiXCR, storing one row per CDR3 protein. The data contain 270,000 or so distinct CDR3 sequences, over 15% of them singletons. The sequencing sample was made of PBMCs or a T cell subset sorted from them (not recorded which). These receptors were taken from a man aged 18 to 29 who had mild COVID-19 (a few samples of this study predate the infection). Cell type and time point are not known.

The table lists this clonotype with a few counts. The J gene is TRBJ2-7, the V gene TRBV3-1; D is undetermined. The germline V and J ends were trimmed by 4 bases and 4 bases, with 11 bases remaining between them. Germline values: CDR1 LGHDT, CDR2 YNNKEL (reference sequence). The CDR3 sequence is 13 residues long. The CDR3 sequence: CASSPSAGYEQYF. CDR3 DNA: TGTGCCAGCAGCCCATCCGCTGGATACGAGCAGTACTTC.

This clonotype has just a few counts. V usage is TRBV5-1 and J usage is TRBJ2-4; the D gene is possibly TRBD1 (6 bases). The V end was cut by 5 bases, the J end by 8 bases, with 11 bases between. Germline V CDR1 and CDR2: SGHRS, YFSETQ. The CDR3 runs 12 residues. In nucleotides, the CDR3 is TGCGCCAGCAGTCAGGGGTGGGACATTCAGTACTTC. Protein: CASSQGWDIQYF. Full variable domain (outside the CDR3, taken from reference TRBV5-1 and TRBJ2-4): KAGVTQTPRYLIKTRGQQVTLSCSPISGHRSVSWYQQTPGQGLQFLFEYFSETQRNKGNFPGRFSGRQFSNSRSEMNVSTLELGDSALYLCASSQGWDIQYFGAGTRLSVL.

This clonotype was seen only a few times. V is TRBV4-1 and J is TRBJ1-6; 7 bases are a match to TRBD1. Per the germline V gene, CDR1 is MGHRA and CDR2 is YSYEKL. After removal of 0 bases from V and 10 bases from J, the junction contained 6 bases not matched to a gene. This CDR3 spans 15 amino acids. The CDR3 sequence is CASSQEDRTRSPLHF. CDR3 sequence (DNA): TGCGCCAGCAGCCAAGAGGACAGGACTCGATCACCCCTCCACTTT.

This clonotype was recorded a few times. The chain is built from TRBV9 and TRBJ1-2; 8 bases align to TRBD1. There are 13 residues in the CDR3. The germline CDR1 and CDR2 sequences are SGDLS and YYNGEE. V trimming: 8 bases; J trimming: 7 bases; junction bases outside the gene matches: 10. This CDR3 is CARFSDRVCGYTF. The CDR3, as DNA: TGTGCCAGATTCTCGGACAGGGTTTGTGGCTACACCTTC.

The chain carries TRBV28 and TRBJ2-7, with 8 bases matching TRBD1. Germline CDR1 reads MDHEN; CDR2 reads SYDVKM. This CDR3 contains 16 residues. After removal of 4 bases from V and 2 bases from J, the junction contained 10 bases not matched to a gene. In DNA, the CDR3 is TGTGCCAGCAGTTCCCAGGGGGCTCACTCTGCCTACGAGCAGTACTTC. It is translated as CASSSQGAHSAYEQYF.

The chain links TRBV6-5 to TRBJ2-3; possibly TRBD1 or TRBD2 for D (5 bases each). V was cut by 2 bases and J by 0 bases, with 9 bases left in between. CDR1 and CDR2 from the germline V gene are MNHEY and SVGAGI. This CDR3 has 15 residues. The CDR3 loop reads CASSYGGISTDTQYF. The CDR3 coding sequence is TGTGCCAGCAGTTACGGGGGAATAAGCACAGATACGCAGTATTTT.

This clonotype was detected a few times. The chain joins TRBV7-9 to TRBJ1-1, with a tentative D call TRBD1 (5 bases). CDR3 size: 11 residues. Germline CDR1 and CDR2: SEHNR and FQNEAQ (reference sequence). Trimming removed 8 bases from V and 4 bases from J, with 8 bases in between. The CDR3 reads CASVGGTEAFF. CDR3 sequence (DNA): TGTGCCAGCGTCGGGGGCACTGAAGCTTTCTTT.

This clonotype has only a few counts. The chain couples TRBV30 to TRBJ1-2; 8 positions agree with TRBD1. J gave up 7 bases and V 1 base, and 5 bases lay outside the gene matches. The germline CDR1 and CDR2 sequences are GTSNPN and SVGIG (reference sequence). CDR3 length: 13 residues. The CDR3 reads CAWSAQGASGYTF. The CDR3 region has the DNA TGTGCCTGGAGTGCTCAGGGGGCCTCTGGCTACACCTTC.

This clonotype was recorded at least ten times. The V gene is TRBV4-3, the J gene TRBJ2-7; TRBD1 might be the D (5 bases). This CDR3 is 15 amino acids long. V shed 2 bases and J shed 0 bases, with 11 bases lying between them. Germline assignment: CDR1 LGHNA and CDR2 YSLEER. CDR3 amino acids: CASSQLTGGSYEQYF. The DNA of the CDR3 is TGCGCCAGCAGCCAACTTACAGGCGGCTCCTACGAGCAGTACTTC.

The V gene is TRBV28, the J gene TRBJ1-6; D remains ambiguous. The CDR3 has 16 residues. Trimming left V 5 bases short and J 0 bases short, with 11 bases between. The germline gives CDR1 MDHEN, CDR2 SYDVKM. Here the CDR3 DNA reads TGTGCCAGCAGTCCTCCCCCGAGCTCCTATAATTCACCCCTCCACTTT. Translation: CASSPPPSSYNSPLHF.

V gene TRBV4-2 combines with J gene TRBJ2-5; possibly TRBD1 or TRBD2 for D (5 bases each). There are 13 residues in the CDR3. Deletions cut 3 bases from V and 9 bases from J, with 14 bases between. CDR1 and CDR2 from the germline V gene are LGHNA and YNFKEQ. Here the CDR3 reads CASSQERGASQYF. The CDR3 coding sequence is TGTGCCAGCAGCCAGGAGAGGGGTGCGTCCCAGTACTTC.

This clonotype was seen more than once but under ten times. The gene calls are TRBV7-2 and TRBJ2-3, with D possibly being TRBD1 (6 bases). Per germline, CDR1 SGHTA and CDR2 FQGNSA. Trimming stripped 1 base from V and 6 bases from J, with 14 bases between. This CDR3 has 15 residues. CDR3 residues: CASSLVVMQGDTQYF. CDR3 in DNA: TGTGCCAGCAGCTTAGTAGTAATGCAGGGGGATACGCAGTATTTT.

The rearrangement joins TRBV4-1 to TRBJ1-1; no reliable D call. Trimming removed 3 bases from V and 4 bases from J, with 24 bases in between. Germline CDR1 reads MGHRA; CDR2 reads YSYEKL. The CDR3 length is 18 residues. The CDR3 here is CASSQDQGLTTTGTEAFF. The DNA for the CDR3 is TGCGCCAGCAGCCAGGACCAAGGGTTGACGACGACGGGCACTGAAGCTTTCTTT.

V is TRBV6-6 and J is TRBJ2-5; no firm D call. The V end was cut by 5 bases, the J end by 4 bases, with 11 bases between. The CDR3 spans 13 residues. Germline V gene data show CDR1 as MNHNY and CDR2 as SVGAGI (reference sequence). The CDR3 protein is CASSSYGAETQYF. The CDR3 DNA sequence: TGTGCCAGCAGTAGCTACGGTGCAGAGACCCAGTACTTC.

The CDR3 DNA reads as TGTGCCAGCAGCCCCGGGTTCCGGACATGGGATTACGAGCAGTACTTC. This translates into CASSPGFRTWDYEQYF. V usage is TRBV14 and J usage is TRBJ2-7, with D maybe TRBD1 (5 bases). The CDR3 runs 16 residues. Looked up from germline, CDR1 is SGHDN and CDR2 is FVKESK. The ends were cut back, 4 bases at V and 4 bases at J, with 20 bases in the middle.

The CDR3 region is CASSQYPPGQGEHNEQFF. The CDR3 DNA reads TGCGCCAGCAGCCAATACCCACCGGGACAGGGGGAACACAATGAGCAGTTCTTC. The chain recombines TRBV4-1 with TRBJ2-1; 11 positions match TRBD1. The CDR3 loop spans 18 amino acids. CDR1 is MGHRA and CDR2 is YSYEKL in the germline V gene. With 2 bases clipped from V and 5 bases from J, the junction kept 11 bases outside the gene matches.